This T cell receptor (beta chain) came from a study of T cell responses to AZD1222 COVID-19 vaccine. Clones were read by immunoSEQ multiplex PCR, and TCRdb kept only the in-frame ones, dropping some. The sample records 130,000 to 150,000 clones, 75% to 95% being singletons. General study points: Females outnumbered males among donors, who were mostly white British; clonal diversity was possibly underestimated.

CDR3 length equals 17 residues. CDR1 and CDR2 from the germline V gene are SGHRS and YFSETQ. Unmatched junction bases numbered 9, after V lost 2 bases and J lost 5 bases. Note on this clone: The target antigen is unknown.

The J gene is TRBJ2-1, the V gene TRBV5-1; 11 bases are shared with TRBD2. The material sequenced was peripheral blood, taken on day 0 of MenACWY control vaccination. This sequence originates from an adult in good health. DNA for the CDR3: TGCGCCAGCAGCTTTGGATGGCTAGCGGGAGGAAACAATGAGCAGTTCTTC. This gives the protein CASSFGWLAGGNNEQFF.